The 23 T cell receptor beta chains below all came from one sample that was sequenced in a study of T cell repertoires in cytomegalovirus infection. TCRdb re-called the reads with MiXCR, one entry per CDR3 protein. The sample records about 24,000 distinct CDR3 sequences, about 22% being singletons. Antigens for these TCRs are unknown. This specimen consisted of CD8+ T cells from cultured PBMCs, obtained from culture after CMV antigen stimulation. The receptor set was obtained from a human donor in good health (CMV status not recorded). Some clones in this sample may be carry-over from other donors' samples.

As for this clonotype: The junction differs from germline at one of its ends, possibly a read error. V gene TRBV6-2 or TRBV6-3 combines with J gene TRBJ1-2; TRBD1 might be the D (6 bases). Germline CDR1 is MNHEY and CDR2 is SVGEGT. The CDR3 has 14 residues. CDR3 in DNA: TGTGCCAGCAGCTACTTGGACAGTTACTATGGCTACACCTTC. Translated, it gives CASSYLDSYYGYTF.

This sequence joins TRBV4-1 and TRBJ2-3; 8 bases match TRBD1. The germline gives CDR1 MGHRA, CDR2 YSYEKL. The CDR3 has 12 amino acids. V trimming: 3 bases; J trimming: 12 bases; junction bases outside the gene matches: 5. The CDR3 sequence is CASSHGQGAQYF. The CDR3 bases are TGCGCCAGCAGCCACGGACAGGGCGCTCAGTATTTT.

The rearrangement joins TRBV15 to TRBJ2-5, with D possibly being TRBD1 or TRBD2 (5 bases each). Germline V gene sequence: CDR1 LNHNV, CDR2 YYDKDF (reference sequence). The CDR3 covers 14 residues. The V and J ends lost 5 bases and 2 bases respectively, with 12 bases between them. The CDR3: CATSGGWGQETQYF. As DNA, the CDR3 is TGTGCCACCAGCGGCGGTTGGGGGCAAGAGACCCAGTACTTC.

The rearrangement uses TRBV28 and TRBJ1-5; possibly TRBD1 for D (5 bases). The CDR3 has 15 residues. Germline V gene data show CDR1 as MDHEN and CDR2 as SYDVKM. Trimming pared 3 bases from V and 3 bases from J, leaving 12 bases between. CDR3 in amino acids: CASSLGRASNQPQHF. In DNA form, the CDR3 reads TGTGCCAGCAGTTTGGGCAGGGCTTCCAATCAGCCCCAGCATTTT.

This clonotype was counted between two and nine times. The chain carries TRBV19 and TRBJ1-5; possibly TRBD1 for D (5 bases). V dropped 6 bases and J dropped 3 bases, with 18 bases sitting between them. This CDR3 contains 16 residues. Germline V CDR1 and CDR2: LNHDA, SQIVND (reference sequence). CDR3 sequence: CASREGLFGFNQPQHF. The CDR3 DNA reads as TGTGCCAGTAGAGAGGGACTCTTCGGATTCAATCAGCCCCAGCATTTT.

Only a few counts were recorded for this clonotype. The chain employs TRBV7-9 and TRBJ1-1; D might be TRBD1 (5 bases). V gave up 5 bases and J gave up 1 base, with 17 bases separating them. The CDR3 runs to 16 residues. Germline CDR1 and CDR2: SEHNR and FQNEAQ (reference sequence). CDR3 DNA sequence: TGTGCCAGCAGCCCACTTCCTCAGGGAACGAACACTGAAGCTTTCTTT. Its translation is CASSPLPQGTNTEAFF.

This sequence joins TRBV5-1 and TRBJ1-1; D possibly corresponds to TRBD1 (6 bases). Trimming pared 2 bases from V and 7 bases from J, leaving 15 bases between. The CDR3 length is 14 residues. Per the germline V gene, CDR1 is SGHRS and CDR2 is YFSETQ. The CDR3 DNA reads TGCGCCAGCAGCTTTCGGGACAAAGAGTTTGAAGCTTTCTTT. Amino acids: CASSFRDKEFEAFF.

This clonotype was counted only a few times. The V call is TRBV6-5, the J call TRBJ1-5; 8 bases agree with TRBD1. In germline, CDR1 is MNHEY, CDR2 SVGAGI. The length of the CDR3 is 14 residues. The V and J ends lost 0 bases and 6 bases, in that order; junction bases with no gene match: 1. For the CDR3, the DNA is TGTGCCAGCAGTTACTCGACAGGGGTTCAGCCCCAGCATTTT. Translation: CASSYSTGVQPQHF.

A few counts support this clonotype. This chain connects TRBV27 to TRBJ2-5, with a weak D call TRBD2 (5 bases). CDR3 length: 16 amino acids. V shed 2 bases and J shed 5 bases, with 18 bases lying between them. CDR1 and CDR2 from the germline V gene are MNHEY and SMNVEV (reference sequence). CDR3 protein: CASSLVRPPSGETQYF. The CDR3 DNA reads TGTGCCAGCAGTTTAGTTAGGCCACCCTCGGGGGAGACCCAGTACTTC.

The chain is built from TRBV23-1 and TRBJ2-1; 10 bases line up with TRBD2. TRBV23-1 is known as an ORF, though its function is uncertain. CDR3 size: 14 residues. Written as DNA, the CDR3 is TGCGCTAGGACTAGCGGAGGTCTCTACAATGAGCAGTTCTTC. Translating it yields CARTSGGLYNEQFF.

CDR3 loop: CASSPSGDSNQPQHF. The CDR3 bases are TGCGCCAGCAGCCCGAGCGGAGATAGCAATCAGCCCCAGCATTTT. This chain uses TRBV4-1 with TRBJ1-5, with unresolved D. V dropped 4 bases and J dropped 0 bases, with 10 bases sitting between them. CDR1 is MGHRA and CDR2 is YSYEKL in the germline V gene. This CDR3 region has 15 residues.

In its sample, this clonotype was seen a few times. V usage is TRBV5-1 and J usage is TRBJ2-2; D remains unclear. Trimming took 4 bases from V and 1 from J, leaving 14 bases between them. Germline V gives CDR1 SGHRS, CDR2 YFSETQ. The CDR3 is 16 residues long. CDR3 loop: CASSPAPTLNTGELFF. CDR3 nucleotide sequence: TGCGCCAGCAGCCCCGCCCCGACACTGAACACCGGGGAGCTGTTTTTT.

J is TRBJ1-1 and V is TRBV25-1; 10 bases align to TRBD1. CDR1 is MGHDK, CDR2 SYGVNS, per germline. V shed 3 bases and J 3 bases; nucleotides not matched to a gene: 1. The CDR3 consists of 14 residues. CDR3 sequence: CASSEDRGYTEAFF. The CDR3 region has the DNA TGTGCCAGCAGTGAGGACAGGGGGTACACTGAAGCTTTCTTT. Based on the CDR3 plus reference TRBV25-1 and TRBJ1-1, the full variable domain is EADIYQTPRYLVIGTGKKITLECSQTMGHDKMYWYQQDPGMELHLIHYSYGVNSTEKGDLSSESTVSRIRTEHFPLTLESARPSHTSQYLCASSEDRGYTEAFFGQGTRLTVV.

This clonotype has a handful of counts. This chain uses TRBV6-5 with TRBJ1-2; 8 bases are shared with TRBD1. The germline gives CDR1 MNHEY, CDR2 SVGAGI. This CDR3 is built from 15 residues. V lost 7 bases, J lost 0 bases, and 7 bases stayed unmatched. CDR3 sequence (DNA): TGTGCCAGCAAGGGACAGGTCCGGCCTAACTATGGCTACACCTTC. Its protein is CASKGQVRPNYGYTF.

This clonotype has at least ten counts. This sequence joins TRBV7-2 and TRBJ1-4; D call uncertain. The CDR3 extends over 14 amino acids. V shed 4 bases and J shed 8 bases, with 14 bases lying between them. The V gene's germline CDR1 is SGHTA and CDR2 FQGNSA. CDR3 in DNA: TGTGCCAGCAGCTCCGACACTTTGGAGGAAAAACTGTTTTTT. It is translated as CASSSDTLEEKLFF.

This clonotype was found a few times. CDR3 sequence reads: CATSDPGTSIYNEQFF. For the CDR3, the DNA is TGTGCCACCAGTGATCCCGGGACTTCGATATACAATGAGCAGTTCTTC. This chain connects TRBV24-1 to TRBJ2-1; TRBD2 might be the D (6 bases). The CDR3 is 16 amino acids. Germline values: CDR1 KGHDR, CDR2 SFDVKD. With 3 bases removed from V and 4 bases from J, the gap between germline ends came to 15 bases.

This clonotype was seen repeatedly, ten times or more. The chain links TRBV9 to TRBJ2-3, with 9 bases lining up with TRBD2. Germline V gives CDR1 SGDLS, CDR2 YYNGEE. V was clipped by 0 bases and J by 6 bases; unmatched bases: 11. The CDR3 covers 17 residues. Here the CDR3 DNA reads TGTGCCAGCAGCGTAGCGATGGCTAGCGGGACGACGGATACGCAGTATTTT. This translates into CASSVAMASGTTDTQYF.

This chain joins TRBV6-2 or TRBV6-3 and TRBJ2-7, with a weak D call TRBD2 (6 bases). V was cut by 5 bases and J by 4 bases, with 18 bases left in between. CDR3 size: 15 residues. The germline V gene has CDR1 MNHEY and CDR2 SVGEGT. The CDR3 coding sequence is TGTGCCAGCAGTACCGGGCGGGGCGGCAGATACGAGCAGTACTTC. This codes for CASSTGRGGRYEQYF.

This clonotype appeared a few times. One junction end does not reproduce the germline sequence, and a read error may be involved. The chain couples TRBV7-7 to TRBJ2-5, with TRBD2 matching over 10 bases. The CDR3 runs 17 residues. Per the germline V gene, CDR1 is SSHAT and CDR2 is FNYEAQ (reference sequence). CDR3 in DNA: TGTGCTAGCAGCTTCCTCAGCGGGGGGGGTTCCCAAGAGACCCAGTACTTC. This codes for CASSFLSGGGSQETQYF.

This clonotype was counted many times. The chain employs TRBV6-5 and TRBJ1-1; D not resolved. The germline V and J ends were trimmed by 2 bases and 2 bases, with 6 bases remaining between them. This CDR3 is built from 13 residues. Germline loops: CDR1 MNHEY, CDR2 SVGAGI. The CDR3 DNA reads TGTGCCAGCAGTTACAATGGTAACACTGAAGCTTTCTTT. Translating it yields CASSYNGNTEAFF.

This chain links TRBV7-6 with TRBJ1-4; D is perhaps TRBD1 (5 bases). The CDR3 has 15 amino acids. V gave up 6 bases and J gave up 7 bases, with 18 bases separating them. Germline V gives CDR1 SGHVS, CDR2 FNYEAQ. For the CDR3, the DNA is TGTGCCAGCAGTTGGGGAGGGGACGGTGGTGAAAAACTGTTTTTT. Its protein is CASSWGGDGGEKLFF. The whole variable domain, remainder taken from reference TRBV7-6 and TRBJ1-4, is GAGVSQSPRYKVTKRGQDVALRCDPISGHVSLYWYRQALGQGPEFLTYFNYEAQQDKSGLPNDRFSAERPEGSISTLTIQRTEQRDSAMYRCASSWGGDGGEKLFFGSGTQLSVL.

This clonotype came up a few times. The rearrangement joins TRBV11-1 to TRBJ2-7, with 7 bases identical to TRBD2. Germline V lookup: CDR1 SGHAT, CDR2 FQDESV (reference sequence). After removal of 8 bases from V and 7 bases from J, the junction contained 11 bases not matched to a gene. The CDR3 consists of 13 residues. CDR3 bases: TGTGCCAGCCGCAAGGGGATTAGCGGGGAGCAGTACTTC. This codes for CASRKGISGEQYF.

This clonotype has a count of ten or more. CDR3 sequence reads: CASSLARLAATSYNEQFF. In nucleotides, the CDR3 is TGTGCCAGCAGCTTAGCGCGCCTAGCGGCTACCTCCTACAATGAGCAGTTCTTC. The chain is built from TRBV7-8 and TRBJ2-1, with TRBD2 matching over 7 bases. CDR1 and CDR2 (germline): SGHVS, FQNEAQ. This CDR3 has 18 amino acids. V lost 0 bases, J lost 0 bases, and 8 bases stayed unmatched.